The 18 T cell receptor beta chains in this list originate from one sample, sequenced in a study of shared clonotypes between healthy human individuals. CD45RO-negative, CCR7-selected cells formed the naive CD8 fraction, which excluded terminally differentiated effector memory CD45RA+ cells. Produced via immunoSEQ multiplex PCR; TCRdb's table is partial and in-frame only. The table lists approximately 2,000,000 clones, about 93% of them singletons. The sequenced sample consisted of naive CD8+ T cells from PBMCs. These receptors were taken from a man aged 18 to 35 in good health. Some clones in this sample may be carry-over from other donors' samples.

The gene calls are TRBV14 and TRBJ2-3; D possibly corresponds to TRBD2 (6 bases). Per the germline V gene, CDR1 is SGHDN and CDR2 is FVKESK. The CDR3 is 18 residues long. Trimming pared 0 bases from V and 6 bases from J, leaving 22 bases between. In DNA form, the CDR3 reads TGTGCCAGCAGCCAAGATCGTTTAGCGGCTCGTACACGTGATACGCAGTATTTT. As protein: CASSQDRLAARTRDTQYF.

J is TRBJ2-7 and V is TRBV4-1, with D tentatively TRBD1 (6 bases). The CDR3 covers 15 residues. Germline CDR1 and CDR2: MGHRA and YSYEKL. V was clipped by 5 bases and J by 0 bases, with 14 bases between them. The CDR3 DNA sequence: TGCGCCAGCAGCGTGCGACAGGAGAGCTCCTACGAGCAGTACTTC. Translating gives CASSVRQESSYEQYF.

The rearrangement uses TRBV27 and TRBJ1-2; D gene uncertain. Germline V gene data show CDR1 as MNHEY and CDR2 as SMNVEV (reference sequence). With 4 bases removed from V and 4 bases from J, the gap between germline ends came to 13 bases. This CDR3 contains 14 residues. CDR3 sequence (DNA): TGTGCCAGCAGTTACGGTCCCGAAAGCTATGGCTACACCTTC. Amino acids: CASSYGPESYGYTF.

The chain employs TRBV9 and TRBJ2-7; 8 bases agree with TRBD2. From germline, CDR1 is SGDLS and CDR2 YYNGEE. The CDR3 has 13 residues. The trim removed 3 bases at V and 5 bases at J, leaving 4 bases unmatched. CDR3 DNA: TGTGCCAGCAGCGAAGCGGGAGTAGACGAGCAGTACTTC. Translating gives CASSEAGVDEQYF.

The gene calls are TRBV19 and TRBJ2-3; TRBD1 is a possible D gene (6 bases). Trimming stripped 4 bases from V and 1 base from J, with 12 bases between. Germline CDR1 reads LNHDA; CDR2 reads SQIVND (reference sequence). This CDR3 comprises 15 residues. In DNA form, the CDR3 reads TGTGCCAGTAGTAGCCGGGACACCGGCACAGATACGCAGTATTTT. It codes for CASSSRDTGTDTQYF. Full variable domain (remainder filled in from reference TRBV19 and TRBJ2-3): DGGITQSPKYLFRKEGQNVTLSCEQNLNHDAMYWYRQDPGQGLRLIYYSQIVNDFQKGDIAEGYSVSREKKESFPLTVTSAQKNPTAFYLCASSSRDTGTDTQYFGPGTRLTVL.

The genes are TRBV13 and TRBJ2-7; 7 bases align to TRBD1. Germline V gives CDR1 PRHDT, CDR2 FYEKMQ (reference sequence). This CDR3 comprises 13 residues. V was pared by 7 bases and J by 4 bases, with 7 bases of the junction left unmatched. This CDR3 reads CASTQGQQYEQYF. CDR3 coding DNA: TGTGCCAGCACCCAGGGACAGCAATACGAGCAGTACTTC. The whole variable domain, remainder taken from reference TRBV13 and TRBJ2-7, is AAGVIQSPRHLIKEKRETATLKCYPIPRHDTVYWYQQGPGQDPQFLISFYEKMQSDKGSIPDRFSAQQFSDYHSELNMSSLELGDSALYFCASTQGQQYEQYFGPGTRLTVT.

The J gene is TRBJ2-3, the V gene TRBV7-9; 11 bases are a match to TRBD2. The J segment lost 8 bases and the V segment lost 5 bases, leaving 18 bases of the junction unmatched. This CDR3 has 18 residues. Per germline, CDR1 SEHNR and CDR2 FQNEAQ (reference sequence). For the CDR3, the DNA is TGTGCCAGCAGCGCCTCGATACTAGCGGGAGAGCGATCGGGTACGCAGTATTTT. This codes for CASSASILAGERSGTQYF. Variable domain in full (rest from reference TRBV7-9 and TRBJ2-3): DTGVSQNPRHKITKRGQNVTFRCDPISEHNRLYWYRQTLGQGPEFLTYFQNEAQLEKSRLLSDRFSAERPKGSFSTLEIQRTEQGDSAMYLCASSASILAGERSGTQYFGPGTRLTVL.

The rearrangement joins TRBV29-1 to TRBJ1-2; no firm D call. Trimming took off 3 bases at V and 4 bases at J, with 9 bases between the two ends. Germline V CDR1 and CDR2: SQVTM, ANQGSEA. This CDR3 contains 12 residues. The CDR3 DNA reads as TGCAGCGTTGATAGGGCTGGCTATGGCTACACCTTC. Its protein is CSVDRAGYGYTF.

The chain employs TRBV7-3 and TRBJ2-2; 7 positions match TRBD2. CDR1 and CDR2 from the germline V gene are SGHTA and FQGTGA. This CDR3 has 15 residues. The V gene end was trimmed by 2 bases and the J gene end by 5 bases; junction bases not matched to a gene: 5. CDR3 sequence: CASSLAGVYTGELFF. CDR3 nucleotide sequence: TGTGCCAGCAGCTTAGCGGGAGTGTATACCGGGGAGCTGTTTTTT.

V usage is TRBV28 and J usage is TRBJ2-1, with 14 bases lining up with TRBD2. Germline V gene data show CDR1 as MDHEN and CDR2 as SYDVKM. CDR3 length: 18 residues. Trimming took 4 bases from V and 7 from J; bases not matched to a gene: 12. Here the CDR3 reads CASSYHPGTSGSFNEQFF. For the CDR3, the DNA is TGTGCCAGCAGTTACCACCCAGGGACTAGCGGGAGTTTTAATGAGCAGTTCTTC. Looking up the rest from reference TRBV28 and TRBJ2-1 gives the full variable domain: DVKVTQSSRYLVKRTGEKVFLECVQDMDHENMFWYRQDPGLGLRLIYFSYDVKMKEKGDIPEGYSVSREKKERFSLILESASTNQTSMYLCASSYHPGTSGSFNEQFFGPGTRLTVL.

This sequence joins TRBV5-1 and TRBJ1-2, with D possibly TRBD1 on 6 matching bases. Germline assignment: CDR1 SGHRS and CDR2 YFSETQ. Trimming stripped 0 bases from V and 8 bases from J, with 17 bases between. This CDR3 comprises 15 residues. CDR3 in DNA: TGCGCCAGCAGCTTGGATCGACAGGAGCCGGGGGGCTACACCTTC. Amino acid sequence: CASSLDRQEPGGYTF.

The V gene is TRBV28, the J gene TRBJ2-7, with 8 nucleotides matching TRBD1. The germline CDR1 and CDR2 sequences are MDHEN and SYDVKM. The CDR3 covers 13 residues. The J segment lost 3 bases and the V segment lost 5 bases, leaving 3 bases of the junction unmatched. This chain's CDR3 is CASSRGQGYEQYF. The CDR3 coding sequence is TGTGCCAGCAGTCGAGGACAGGGCTACGAGCAGTACTTC.

The chain uses TRBV4-1 and TRBJ2-3, with a tentative D call TRBD2 (5 bases). Germline V lookup: CDR1 MGHRA, CDR2 YSYEKL. This CDR3 comprises 14 residues. The V and J ends lost 0 bases and 8 bases respectively, with 12 bases between them. This chain's CDR3 is CASSQDPGGSTQYF. CDR3 coding DNA: TGCGCCAGCAGCCAAGATCCTGGTGGGAGTACGCAGTATTTT.

This clone was counted a single time. This chain joins TRBV7-3 and TRBJ2-1; D is uncertain. The CDR3 sequence is 13 residues long. V was trimmed by 2 bases and J by 7 bases, leaving 9 bases between them. Germline CDR1 SGHTA, CDR2 FQGTGA. The CDR3 here is CASSLEALNEQFF. In DNA form, the CDR3 reads TGTGCCAGCAGCTTAGAAGCATTGAATGAGCAGTTCTTC. The whole variable domain, remainder taken from reference TRBV7-3 and TRBJ2-1, is GAGVSQTPSNKVTEKGKYVELRCDPISGHTALYWYRQSLGQGPEFLIYFQGTGAADDSGLPNDRFFAVRPEGSVSTLKIQRTERGDSAVYLCASSLEALNEQFFGPGTRLTVL.

The chain uses TRBV2 and TRBJ2-7; D unresolved. Germline V gene lookup returns CDR1 SNHLY and CDR2 FYNNEI. Trimming stripped 2 bases from V and 9 bases from J, with 11 bases between. CDR3 length: 12 amino acids. CDR3 region: CASSETPLGQYF. The CDR3 DNA follows: TGTGCCAGCAGTGAAACGCCGTTGGGGCAGTACTTC.

This chain links TRBV5-1 with TRBJ2-1, with 8 bases lining up with TRBD2. The CDR3 extends over 16 amino acids. After removal of 0 bases from V and 6 bases from J, the junction contained 8 bases not matched to a gene. The germline gives CDR1 SGHRS, CDR2 YFSETQ. CDR3 DNA sequence: TGCGCCAGCAGCTTGGCCCAGCGGGAGTATGGCAATGAGCAGTTCTTC. Translating gives CASSLAQREYGNEQFF.

The CDR3 is CASSQAQEYEQYF. The CDR3 nucleotides read TGTGCCAGCAGCCAAGCACAGGAATACGAGCAGTACTTC. The J gene is TRBJ2-7, the V gene TRBV4-2; maybe TRBD1 (5 bases). The CDR3 covers 13 residues. From germline, CDR1 is LGHNA and CDR2 YNFKEQ. Trimming left V 1 base short and J 4 bases short, with 8 bases between.

The chain carries TRBV10-1 and TRBJ1-1, with a possible D match to TRBD1 (5 bases). The V gene lost 6 bases and the J gene lost 1 base, with 9 bases spanning the gap. This CDR3 comprises 13 residues. The germline CDR1 and CDR2 sequences are WNHNN and SYGVQD (reference sequence). The CDR3 DNA sequence: TGCGCCAGCAGCCAGGGACCGAACACTGAAGCTTTCTTT. Translating it yields CASSQGPNTEAFF.